This paragraph reports one TCR beta chain. It lacks a known antigen. The record has no base qualities; no much larger clone is one base away. TCR beta CDR3 regions were amplified from RNA transcripts. For the first round of RT-PCR on the TCR CDR3, the HTBI primer set was used together with the Qiagen OneStep RT-PCR kit. Libraries were constructed in a second round of multiplex PCR, after which size selection and purification were performed. Libraries were sequenced paired-end with 100 bp reads on an Illumina HiSeq2000. In the original analysis: SOAPnuke was used to process the raw data, removing reads that contained adapters or uncalled bases, had a mean Phred below 15, or lacked an exact match to the constant primer or identifier. COPE v1.2.5 was used to merge high-quality paired reads, and clonotypes were defined as unique nucleotide sequences. MiTCR v1.1 was used to align the clonotypes against IMGT TRBV, TRBD and TRBJ reference segments. Only V-J combinations with frequency above 0.0001, covering about 99% of repertoires, were analysed. The TCS score was defined as F50 (clonal expansion) divided by E x V (chaos), with BLOSUM62-based TCRdist calculated between CDR3 peptides within each V-J. Welch's t-statistics and random forest reduced fewer than 550 V-J features to roughly 13, which were used in a naive Bayes classifier (R e1071). TCRdb cleaned the public reads at Q25 with fastp, built clones with MiXCR and kept in-frame beta chains. Rows with a matching CDR3 protein are joined into one entry that keeps the most common DNA and genes. TCRdb, not the original authors, processed these V and J calls. The sample table contains around 300,000 distinct CDR3 sequences; only one count was recorded for approximately 23% of them. 50% to 75% of the sample is held by the ten biggest clonotypes.

Ophthalmopathy patients had moderately to severely active disease, Clinical Activity Score of at least 3, NOSPECS grade of at least 4, and duration under 3 months. Exclusion was applied to patients with uncontrolled infections, other autoimmune diseases, pregnancy or lactation. Diagnoses were established on the basis of clinical symptoms, serum thyroxine and TRAb, thyroid ultrasound, and orbital computed tomography. Ficoll-Paque density gradient centrifugation was used to isolate PBMCs from 10 ml of fresh peripheral blood. Total RNA was extracted with Trizol reagent, and quality was checked on an Agilent 2100 Bioanalyzer. This specimen comes from a study of T cells in Graves' hyperthyroidism and ophthalmopathy (dated by TCRdb to between 2017 and 2020). Study-level background: Peripheral blood samples were taken at initial diagnosis, before any treatment was given. To identify TCR V-J signatures that set the groups apart, the researchers used a discovery cohort of 100 patients, made up of roughly 45 with Graves' ophthalmopathy and 57 with stable Graves' hyperthyroidism. Whether ophthalmopathy could be predicted prospectively was tested in an independent validation cohort made up of about 20 hyperthyroidism patients plus 17 patients who later progressed to ophthalmopathy. The 95 to 100 discovery patients were divided at random into training and test sets in a 7:3 ratio. Thyroid tissue and blood T-cell repertoires from about 6 Graves' hyperthyroidism patients were also compared in the study. Once sampling was done, hyperthyroidism patients were given methimazole at a starting dose of 30 mg daily, whereas ophthalmopathy patients were given high-dose intravenous methylprednisolone. TCR Vbeta CDR3 sequencing of 140 or so peripheral blood samples (over 40 ophthalmopathy, around 80 hyperthyroidism and around 17 progressor patients) is reported in the paper.

Overall study results and their limits: In validation, the model predicted progression to ophthalmopathy with approximately 71% sensitivity and about 72% specificity, a median of 6.5 months before onset. Most expanded thyroid clonotypes (frequency above 0.001) were also found in blood, which suggests that blood repertoires may mirror thyroid immune responses. Ophthalmopathy was separated from stable hyperthyroidism by a 13 V-J signature model, with around 90% sensitivity and about 84% specificity obtained in cross-validation and 80%/75% obtained in testing. No statistical method was used to set the sample size in advance, and investigators knew the group allocation.

The CDR3 numbers 13 residues from cysteine through phenylalanine. Only CDR3 DNA remains: 39 bases, in frame from the first base. The trim is 3 bases for V and 7 bases for J, with a gap of 13 bases between the germline ends. CDR1 SNHLY and CDR2 FYNNEI are derived from the germline V gene. The sequenced sample consisted of blood. The clonotype originates from a man younger than 40 with Graves' ophthalmopathy. The chain couples TRBV2 to TRBJ2-7; the D region possibly corresponds to TRBD2 (5 bases align). The DNA sequence is as follows: TGTGCCAGCAGTGAGTGGAGGATGGGGGAGCAGTACTTC. This codes for CASSEWRMGEQYF.